This paragraph reports one TCR beta chain. These data belong to a study of blood T cell repertoires in COVID-19. As for the study in general: In each case, the material was cDNA or gDNA derived from T cells, B-cell-depleted T cells, or PBMCs.

The germline CDR1 and CDR2 sequences are SGHTA and FQGTGA. The CDR3 is 16 amino acids. Germline trimming cut 2 bases from V and 6 bases from J; bases unmatched to any gene: 10. Sequenced by immunoSEQ multiplex PCR; TCRdb stores in-frame clones only, minus some. Of over 150,000 clones listed, about 90% were seen once; the top ten hold roughly 0.51%. Sequencing used peripheral blood. This clonotype was sampled from a man aged 45-65 years with acute or convalescent COVID-19. J is TRBJ2-1 and V is TRBV7-3; 7 bases match TRBD2. CDR3: CASSLAGGPGGNEQFF. The CDR3 DNA reads as TGTGCCAGCAGCTTAGCTGGGGGACCGGGAGGCAATGAGCAGTTCTTC.